The T cell receptor beta chain described here comes from a study of T-cell memory formation after mild COVID-19. Study outcomes and limitations: SARS-CoV-2 specificity was not confirmed for second-wave clones peaking on day 37. Clones contracting over day 15 to 85 were CD4/CD8 balanced, with later expanders leaning CD4+.

Libraries for TCRalpha and TCRbeta carried sample barcodes and unique molecular identifiers via 5'RACE. TCRdb recomputed calls from the 5' RACE reads with MiXCR, one row per CDR3 protein. The data show hundreds of thousands of distinct CDR3 sequences, with approximately 18% seen just once and approximately 12% held by the top ten. This clonotype was detected a few times. Its antigen is undetermined. A junction boundary mismatches the germline segment, possibly from a read error. This CDR3 is 12 amino acids long. Looked up from germline, CDR1 is SEHNR and CDR2 is FQNEAQ (reference sequence). Sequencing input: PBMCs or a T cell subset sorted from them (not recorded which). The clonotype was recovered from an adult woman who had mild COVID-19 (a few samples of this study predate the infection). Cell type and time point are not known. The chain combines TRBV7-9 with TRBJ2-1; D possibly corresponds to TRBD1 (6 bases). The CDR3 coding sequence is TGTGCCAGCAGCCGCGAGGGGGTCCCTCGGGCTTTC. Amino acids: CASSREGVPRAF. The variable domain in full, with the rest retrieved from reference TRBV7-9 and TRBJ2-1, is DTGVSQNPRHKITKRGQNVTFRCDPISEHNRLYWYRQTLGQGPEFLTYFQNEAQLEKSRLLSDRFSAERPKGSFSTLEIQRTEQGDSAMYLCASSREGVPRAFGPGTRLTVL.